This record looks at one TCR beta chain sequence and its context. The antigen remains unidentified. This record belongs to a study of T cell responses to AZD1222 COVID-19 vaccine. Study findings and constraints: The donors showed a predominance of white British ancestry and of females, with possible underestimation of clonal diversity. Compared with day 0, the breadth and depth of the Spike-specific TCR repertoire rose significantly after two doses of AZD1222.

It was second doses at about 4 or about 12 weeks that were pooled. Profiled with immunoSEQ multiplex PCR; TCRdb holds only in-frame clones, not every one. The table shows 150,000 to 200,000 clones, with about 90% occurring only once. V gave up 5 bases and J gave up 4 bases, with 12 bases separating them. Germline V gene sequence: CDR1 SGHAT, CDR2 FQDESV (reference sequence). This CDR3 has 14 residues. The genes are TRBV11-1 and TRBJ2-1, with D perhaps TRBD2 (6 bases). The sample in question was peripheral blood, obtained 28 days after the second AZD1222 dose. This clonotype was sampled from an adult who received the AZD1222 COVID-19 vaccine. The DNA for the CDR3 is TGTGCCAGCAGCCTCAGGGAGGTATACAATGAGCAGTTCTTC. Its translation is CASSLREVYNEQFF.